This entry lists 20 T cell receptor beta chains sequenced from one sample in a study of Graves' ophthalmopathy and Graves' hyperthyroidism. The TCR beta CDR3 regions underwent amplification from RNA transcripts. An opening RT-PCR round employed HTBI primers and preceded a second-round multiplex PCR. One entry per CDR3 protein, called by TCRdb with MiXCR from the multiplex PCR reads. The sample includes about 700,000 distinct CDR3 sequences, approximately 40% of them seen just once. Material: peripheral blood. These receptors all stem from an adult man with Graves' ophthalmopathy.

As for this clonotype: The DNA is omitted, as the CDR3 cannot be located on it reliably, and the CDR3 follows TCRdb's listing. J is TRBJ2-6 and V is TRBV25-1; no check of the table's D call, TRBD1, against the DNA was made. Germline V gene lookup returns CDR1 MGHDK and CDR2 SYGVNS. The CDR3 extends over 15 residues, inclusive of both ends. CDR3 sequence reads: CASSEEWGRGNTEAF.

The V gene is TRBV2, the J gene TRBJ1-2; TRBD1 is a possible D gene (5 bases). In germline, CDR1 is SNHLY, CDR2 FYNNEI. The CDR3 runs to 14 residues. V lost 6 bases, J lost 4 bases, and 15 bases lay in between. Here the CDR3 reads CASSGPWTSYGYTF. In DNA form, the CDR3 reads TGTGCCAGCAGCGGTCCTTGGACATCCTATGGCTACACCTTC.

Ten or more counts support this clonotype. The chain carries TRBV29-1 and TRBJ2-7; D possibly corresponds to TRBD1 (5 bases). There are 12 residues in the CDR3. The V and J ends lost 4 bases and 6 bases respectively, with 13 bases between them. Germline CDR1 SQVTM, CDR2 ANQGSEA. In nucleotides, the CDR3 is TGCAGCGTTGGGCAGGGTGGATTCGAGCAGTACTTC. Translating gives CSVGQGGFEQYF.

The chain combines TRBV5-6 with TRBJ2-7; 9 bases are a match to TRBD1. V lost 5 bases to trimming and J lost 2 bases; unmatched junction nucleotides: 5. Looked up from germline, CDR1 is SGHDT and CDR2 is YYEEEE. The CDR3 covers 14 residues. CDR3 nucleotides: TGTGCCAGCAGAAGGGACAGGGCCACCTACGAGCAGTACTTC. Residues: CASRRDRATYEQYF.

The chain has TRBV2 and TRBJ1-2; D may be TRBD1 (5 bases). The CDR3 has 17 residues. Between the trimmed V and J ends, which lost 6 bases and 2 bases, there was a span of 22 bases. Germline CDR1 SNHLY, CDR2 FYNNEI. CDR3 bases: TGTGCCAGCAGACCGGAGAGACAGAGCCGGAGAAACTATGGCTACACCTTC. Its translation is CASRPERQSRRNYGYTF.

Only a few counts were recorded for this clonotype. The V gene is TRBV7-9, the J gene TRBJ2-5, with 8 nucleotides matching TRBD1. The CDR3 is 15 residues long. Germline V CDR1 and CDR2: SEHNR, FQNEAQ (reference sequence). Losses at the gene ends were 6 bases for V and 5 bases for J; bases not matched to a gene: 11. The CDR3 DNA follows: TGTGCCAGCAGTCAAGTCCAGGGGGCTCGGGAGACCCAGTACTTC. Its protein is CASSQVQGARETQYF. The variable domain in full, completed from reference TRBV7-9 and TRBJ2-5, reads DTGVSQNPRHKITKRGQNVTFRCDPISEHNRLYWYRQTLGQGPEFLTYFQNEAQLEKSRLLSDRFSAERPKGSFSTLEIQRTEQGDSAMYLCASSQVQGARETQYFGPGTRLLVL.

In this sample, this clonotype turned up once. The V and J genes are TRBV19 and TRBJ2-3; D remains unclear. This CDR3 region has 13 residues. Trimming left V 5 bases short and J 4 bases short, with 10 bases between. Germline V gives CDR1 LNHDA, CDR2 SQIVND (reference sequence). The CDR3 DNA follows: TGTGCCAGTAGTGTGGGATTGGCAGATACGCAGTATTTT. It yields the protein CASSVGLADTQYF.

V usage is TRBV20-1 and J usage is TRBJ1-1; unclear D gene. The CDR3 covers 13 residues. Trimming removed 4 bases from V and 4 bases from J, with 13 bases in between. Germline values: CDR1 DFQATT, CDR2 SNEGSKA (reference sequence). The CDR3: CSAKLERGTEAFF. CDR3 coding DNA: TGCAGTGCTAAGCTGGAGCGCGGCACTGAAGCTTTCTTT.

V gene TRBV28 combines with J gene TRBJ1-5; D possibly corresponds to TRBD1 (6 bases). The V and J ends lost 6 bases and 11 bases respectively, with 17 bases between them. Per the germline V gene, CDR1 is MDHEN and CDR2 is SYDVKM. The CDR3 runs 13 residues. CDR3 bases: TGTGCCAGCAGAACCGGGACACCATCGGCCCAGCATTTT. As protein: CASRTGTPSAQHF. Combining the CDR3 with reference TRBV28 and TRBJ1-5 gives the whole variable domain DVKVTQSSRYLVKRTGEKVFLECVQDMDHENMFWYRQDPGLGLRLIYFSYDVKMKEKGDIPEGYSVSREKKERFSLILESASTNQTSMYLCASRTGTPSAQHFGDGTRLSIL.

This clonotype has at least ten counts. The chain carries TRBV7-9 and TRBJ1-4; D may be TRBD1 (5 bases). The CDR3 is 15 residues long. V lost 3 bases and J lost 5, with 13 bases in between. The germline V gene has CDR1 SEHNR and CDR2 FQNEAQ (reference sequence). Here the CDR3 DNA reads TGTGCCAGCAGCTTGGGTCAGCCAGGGAATGAAAAACTGTTTTTT. Encoded protein: CASSLGQPGNEKLFF. The full variable domain, rest sourced from reference TRBV7-9 and TRBJ1-4, is DTGVSQNPRHKITKRGQNVTFRCDPISEHNRLYWYRQTLGQGPEFLTYFQNEAQLEKSRLLSDRFSAERPKGSFSTLEIQRTEQGDSAMYLCASSLGQPGNEKLFFGSGTQLSVL.

The J gene is TRBJ2-2, the V gene TRBV7-9; 12 bases match TRBD2. The CDR3 sequence is 18 residues long. V was pared by 6 bases and J by 0 bases, with 8 bases of the junction left unmatched. Germline-derived CDR1 and CDR2 are SEHNR and FQNEAQ (reference sequence). CDR3 loop: CASSGALAGGPNTGELFF. CDR3 DNA: TGTGCCAGCAGTGGCGCCCTAGCGGGGGGGCCGAACACCGGGGAGCTGTTTTTT.

This clonotype was found a few times. The gene calls are TRBV11-2 and TRBJ2-7; D might be TRBD1 (8 bases). This CDR3 comprises 15 residues. V was trimmed by 7 bases and J by 4 bases, leaving 20 bases between them. Per the germline V gene, CDR1 is SGHAT and CDR2 is FQNNGV. The CDR3 region has the DNA TGTGCCAGCACCCTCGGGAGGACAGGGAGTTACGAGCAGTACTTC. It encodes CASTLGRTGSYEQYF.

There are many counts of this clonotype. The CDR3 nucleotides read TGCAGCGTTGGCCACAGGGGGCCTGCTGCTGAAGCTTTCTTT. It yields the protein CSVGHRGPAAEAFF. The V and J genes are TRBV29-1 and TRBJ1-1; 9 bases are a match to TRBD1. CDR1 and CDR2 (germline): SQVTM, ANQGSEA. J lost 6 bases, V lost 4 bases, and 9 bases had no gene match. The CDR3 is made up of 14 amino acids. Supplemented by reference TRBV29-1 and TRBJ1-1, the full variable domain reads SAVISQKPSRDICQRGTSLTIQCQVDSQVTMMFWYRQQPGQSLTLIATANQGSEATYESGFVIDKFPISRPNLTFSTLTVSNMSPEDSSIYLCSVGHRGPAAEAFFGQGTRLTVV.

This clonotype was found a few times. V and J are TRBV5-1 and TRBJ2-6; D unclear. Germline CDR1 SGHRS, CDR2 YFSETQ. The CDR3 runs to 15 residues. The germline V and J ends were trimmed by 2 bases and 1 base, with 7 bases remaining between them. As DNA, the CDR3 is TGCGCCAGCAGCTTCCGGCGTTCTGGGGCCAACGTCCTGACTTTC. It encodes CASSFRRSGANVLTF.

This chain uses TRBV15 with TRBJ2-7; D possibly corresponds to TRBD2 (5 bases). CDR1 and CDR2 (germline): LNHNV, YYDKDF (reference sequence). Trimming cost V 5 bases and J 6 bases, with 17 bases left between them. The CDR3 consists of 14 residues. CDR3 in amino acids: CATSQDRGGIEQYF. CDR3 DNA: TGTGCCACCAGCCAAGATCGGGGTGGGATCGAGCAGTACTTC.

This clonotype was found many times. The chain is built from TRBV10-3 and TRBJ1-2; a possible D gene is TRBD1 (6 bases). Looked up from germline, CDR1 is ENHRY and CDR2 is SYGVKD. Trimming took off 0 bases at V and 0 bases at J, with 11 bases between the two ends. The CDR3 spans 16 residues. Written as DNA, the CDR3 is TGTGCCATCAGTGAGTCAGGGACACCGGCTAACTATGGCTACACCTTC. The encoded protein is CAISESGTPANYGYTF.

This clonotype came up a few times. The chain uses TRBV14 and TRBJ2-7; unclear D gene. Trimming left V 2 bases short and J 6 bases short, with 11 bases between. This CDR3 is built from 13 residues. CDR1 SGHDN and CDR2 FVKESK come from the germline V gene. This chain's CDR3 is CASSQTNLGEQYF. CDR3 in DNA: TGTGCCAGCAGCCAAACGAACCTCGGCGAGCAGTACTTC.

This clonotype was seen only once. Germline and junction disagree at one end, which may indicate a read error. The chain couples TRBV7-2 to TRBJ2-7; unclear D gene. The germline CDR1 and CDR2 sequences are SGHTA and FQGNSA. The CDR3 loop spans 16 amino acids. The CDR3 here is CASSHISPLMTYEQYF. CDR3 in DNA: TGCGCCAGCAGCCATATCAGTCCGCTTATGACCTACGAGCAGTACTTC.

Only one count was recorded for this clonotype. A read error may account for a junction end that differs from germline. This chain links TRBV10-3 with TRBJ1-1, with TRBD1 matching over 9 bases. The germline gives CDR1 ENHRY, CDR2 SYGVKD. This CDR3 comprises 16 residues. The DNA of the CDR3 is TGTACCATCAGGGGGTCGGGGACAGGGTATAACACTGAAGCTTTCTTT. Its protein product is CTIRGSGTGYNTEAFF.

The rearrangement uses TRBV11-2 and TRBJ1-4; D ambiguous. V dropped 4 bases and J dropped 0 bases, with 12 bases sitting between them. CDR3 length: 16 amino acids. CDR1 is SGHAT and CDR2 is FQNNGV in the germline V gene. DNA of the CDR3: TGTGCCAGCAGCTCCCTGGGCCTGGCAACTAATGAAAAACTGTTTTTT. The encoded protein is CASSSLGLATNEKLFF.